This note documents a single TCR beta chain sequence. Its antigen remains unknown. TCRdb's copy holds only in-frame clones and misses some; the assay was immunoSEQ multiplex PCR. The sample lists 50,000 or so clones; roughly 88% were seen once. The sample is drawn from a study of OX40 agonist ivuxolimab in advanced cancers. Overall study: An agonistic human IgG2 monoclonal antibody against OX40 (CD134) was given. At around 83% male, the cohort had a mean age of about 60 years, ranging from roughly 20 to 80.

Overall study results and limits: Some of the nonresponding patients also showed low levels of normalized T-cell clonal expansion.

The source material was CD4+ or CD8+ T cells sorted from blood, sampled in a trial of the OX40 agonist ivuxolimab. The receptor's source is an adult with an advanced solid tumor such as melanoma, head and neck, liver or kidney cancer.

The CDR3 reads CASNERGDEPWDEQFF. CDR3 sequence (DNA): TGTGCCAGCAACGAGAGGGGAGACGAACCTTGGGATGAGCAGTTCTTC. The gene calls are TRBV2 and TRBJ2-1; the D call may be TRBD1 or TRBD2 (5 bases each). Looked up from germline, CDR1 is SNHLY and CDR2 is FYNNEI. This CDR3 comprises 16 residues. Trimming stripped 7 bases from V and 8 bases from J, with 24 bases between.